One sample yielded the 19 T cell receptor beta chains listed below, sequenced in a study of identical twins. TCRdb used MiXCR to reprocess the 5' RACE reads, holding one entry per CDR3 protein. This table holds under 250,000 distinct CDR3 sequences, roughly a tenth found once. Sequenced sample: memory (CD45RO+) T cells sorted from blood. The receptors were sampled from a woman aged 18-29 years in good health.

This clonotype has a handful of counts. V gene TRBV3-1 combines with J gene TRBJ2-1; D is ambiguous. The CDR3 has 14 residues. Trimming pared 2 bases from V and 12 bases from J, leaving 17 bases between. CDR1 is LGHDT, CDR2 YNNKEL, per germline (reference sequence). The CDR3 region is CASSQQPGAVWQFF. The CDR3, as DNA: TGTGCCAGCAGCCAACAGCCGGGCGCCGTTTGGCAGTTCTTC.

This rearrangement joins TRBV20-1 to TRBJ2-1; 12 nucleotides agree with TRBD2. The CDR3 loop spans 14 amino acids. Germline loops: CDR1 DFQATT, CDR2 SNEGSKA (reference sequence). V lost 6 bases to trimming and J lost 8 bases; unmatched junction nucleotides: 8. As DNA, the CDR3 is TGCAGTGCGTACGGACTAGCGGGGAGGGATGAGCAGTTCTTC. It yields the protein CSAYGLAGRDEQFF.

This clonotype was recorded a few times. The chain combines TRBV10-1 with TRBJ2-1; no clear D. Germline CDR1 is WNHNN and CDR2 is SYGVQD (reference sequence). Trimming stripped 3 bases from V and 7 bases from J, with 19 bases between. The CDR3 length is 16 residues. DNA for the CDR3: TGCGCCAGCAGTGAAGTTCGAAGTGGGATCAGGAATGAGCAGTTCTTC. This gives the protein CASSEVRSGIRNEQFF.

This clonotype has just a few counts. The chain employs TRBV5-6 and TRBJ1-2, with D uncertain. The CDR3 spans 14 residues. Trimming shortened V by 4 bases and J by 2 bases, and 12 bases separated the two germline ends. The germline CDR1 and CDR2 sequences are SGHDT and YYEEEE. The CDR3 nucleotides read TGTGCCAGCAGCCCAAGTACGGGGAACTATGGCTACACCTTC. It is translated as CASSPSTGNYGYTF.

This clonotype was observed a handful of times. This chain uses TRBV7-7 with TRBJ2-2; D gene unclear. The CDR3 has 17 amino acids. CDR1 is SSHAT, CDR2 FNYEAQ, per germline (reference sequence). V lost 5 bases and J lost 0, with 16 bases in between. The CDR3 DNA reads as TGTGCCAGCAGCCTGCGGACGGTGGGCCCGAACACCGGGGAGCTGTTTTTT. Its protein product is CASSLRTVGPNTGELFF.

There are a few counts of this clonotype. The DNA for the CDR3 is TGCAGTGCCCACGGGATGAGCGGGAGGAGCACAGATACGCAGTATTTT. As protein: CSAHGMSGRSTDTQYF. This rearrangement joins TRBV20-1 to TRBJ2-3; 9 bases align to TRBD2. V lost 6 bases, J lost 0 bases, and 10 bases stayed unmatched. This CDR3 spans 16 amino acids. CDR1 is DFQATT and CDR2 is SNEGSKA in the germline V gene (reference sequence).

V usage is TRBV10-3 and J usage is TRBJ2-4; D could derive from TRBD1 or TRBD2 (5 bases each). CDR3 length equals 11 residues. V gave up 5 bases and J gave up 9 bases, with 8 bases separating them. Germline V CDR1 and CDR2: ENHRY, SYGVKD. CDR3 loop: CAISRGGIQYF. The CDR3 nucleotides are TGTGCCATCAGTCGGGGCGGCATTCAGTACTTC.

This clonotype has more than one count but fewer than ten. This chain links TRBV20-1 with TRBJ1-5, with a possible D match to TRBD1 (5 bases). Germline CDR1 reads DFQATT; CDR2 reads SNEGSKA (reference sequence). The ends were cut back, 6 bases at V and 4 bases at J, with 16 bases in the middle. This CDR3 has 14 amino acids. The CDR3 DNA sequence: TGCAGTGCCCGATCGCGGGGCGGGAATCAGCCCCAGCATTTT. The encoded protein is CSARSRGGNQPQHF.

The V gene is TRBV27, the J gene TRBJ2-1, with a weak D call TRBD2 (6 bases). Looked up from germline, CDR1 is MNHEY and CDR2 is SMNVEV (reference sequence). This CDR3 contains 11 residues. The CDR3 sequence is CAGGAGKEQFF. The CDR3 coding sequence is TGTGCGGGCGGGGCGGGTAAGGAGCAGTTCTTC.

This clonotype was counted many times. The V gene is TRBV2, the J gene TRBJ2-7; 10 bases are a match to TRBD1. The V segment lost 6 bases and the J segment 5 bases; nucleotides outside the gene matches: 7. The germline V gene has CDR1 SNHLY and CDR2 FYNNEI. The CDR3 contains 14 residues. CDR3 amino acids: CASRRQGAMDEQYF. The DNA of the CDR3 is TGTGCCAGCAGGCGACAGGGGGCAATGGACGAGCAGTACTTC. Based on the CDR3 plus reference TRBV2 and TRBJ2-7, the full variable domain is EPEVTQTPSHQVTQMGQEVILRCVPISNHLYFYWYRQILGQKVEFLVSFYNNEISEKSEIFDDQFSVERPDGSNFTLKIRSTKLEDSAMYFCASRRQGAMDEQYFGPGTRLTVT.

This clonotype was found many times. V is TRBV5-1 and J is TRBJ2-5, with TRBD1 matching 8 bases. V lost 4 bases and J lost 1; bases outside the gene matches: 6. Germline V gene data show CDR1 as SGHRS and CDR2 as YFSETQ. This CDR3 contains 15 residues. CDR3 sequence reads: CASSHQTGAQETQYF. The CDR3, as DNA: TGCGCCAGCAGCCATCAGACAGGGGCCCAAGAGACCCAGTACTTC. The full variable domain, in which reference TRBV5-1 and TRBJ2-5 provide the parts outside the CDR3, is KAGVTQTPRYLIKTRGQQVTLSCSPISGHRSVSWYQQTPGQGLQFLFEYFSETQRNKGNFPGRFSGRQFSNSRSEMNVSTLELGDSALYLCASSHQTGAQETQYFGPGTRLLVL.

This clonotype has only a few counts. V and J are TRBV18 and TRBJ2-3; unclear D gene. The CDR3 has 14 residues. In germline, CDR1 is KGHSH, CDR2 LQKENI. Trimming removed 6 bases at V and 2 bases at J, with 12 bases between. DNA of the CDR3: TGTGCCAGCTCTCTTAACGCTCCCACAGATACGCAGTATTTT. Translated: CASSLNAPTDTQYF.

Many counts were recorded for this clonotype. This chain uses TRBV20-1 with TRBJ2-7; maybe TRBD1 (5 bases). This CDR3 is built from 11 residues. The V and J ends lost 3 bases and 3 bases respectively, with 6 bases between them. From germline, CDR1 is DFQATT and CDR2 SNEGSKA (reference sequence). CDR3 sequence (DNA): TGCAGTGCTAGGGACAACTACGAGCAGTACTTC. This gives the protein CSARDNYEQYF.

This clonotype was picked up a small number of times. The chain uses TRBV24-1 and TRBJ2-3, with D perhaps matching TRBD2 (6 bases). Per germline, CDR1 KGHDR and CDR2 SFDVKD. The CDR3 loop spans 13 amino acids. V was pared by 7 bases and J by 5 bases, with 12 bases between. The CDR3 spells CATSGGNRDTQYF. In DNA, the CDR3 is TGTGCCACCAGCGGAGGGAACAGAGATACGCAGTATTTT.

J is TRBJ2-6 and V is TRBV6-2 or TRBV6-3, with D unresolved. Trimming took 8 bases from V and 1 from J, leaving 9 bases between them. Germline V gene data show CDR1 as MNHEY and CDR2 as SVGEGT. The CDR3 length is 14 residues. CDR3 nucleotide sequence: TGTGCCAGCGGAAGACGATCTGGGGCCAACGTCCTGACTTTC. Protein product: CASGRRSGANVLTF.

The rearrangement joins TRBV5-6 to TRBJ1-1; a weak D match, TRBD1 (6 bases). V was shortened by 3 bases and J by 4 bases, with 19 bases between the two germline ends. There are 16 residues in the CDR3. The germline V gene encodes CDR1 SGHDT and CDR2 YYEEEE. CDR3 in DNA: TGTGCCAGCAGCTCCCTCGTGGGGGGGCAAGCCACTGAAGCTTTCTTT. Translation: CASSSLVGGQATEAFF.

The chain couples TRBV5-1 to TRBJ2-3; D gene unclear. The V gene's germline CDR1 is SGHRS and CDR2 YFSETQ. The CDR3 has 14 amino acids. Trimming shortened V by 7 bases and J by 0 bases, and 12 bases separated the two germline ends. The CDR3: CASYLQRSTDTQYF. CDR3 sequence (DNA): TGCGCCAGCTATCTACAGAGAAGCACAGATACGCAGTATTTT.

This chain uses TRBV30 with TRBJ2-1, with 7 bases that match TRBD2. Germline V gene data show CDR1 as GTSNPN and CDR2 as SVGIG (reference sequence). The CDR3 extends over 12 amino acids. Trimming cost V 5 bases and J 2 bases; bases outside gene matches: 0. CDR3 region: CAWGLAYNEQFF. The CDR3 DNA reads TGTGCCTGGGGACTAGCCTACAATGAGCAGTTCTTC.

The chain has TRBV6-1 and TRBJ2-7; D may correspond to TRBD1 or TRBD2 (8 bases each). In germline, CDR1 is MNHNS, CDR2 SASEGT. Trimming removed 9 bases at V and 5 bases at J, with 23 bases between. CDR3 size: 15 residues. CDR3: CASREGPGQGHEQYF. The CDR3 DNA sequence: TGTGCCAGTCGGGAGGGCCCCGGACAGGGCCACGAGCAGTACTTC.